This T cell receptor beta chain was recorded in a study of beta chain features in type 1 diabetes. The investigators reverse transcribed all of the isolated RNA, so they sequenced expressed TCRB transcripts. Sequencing used immunoSEQ multiplex PCR; TCRdb keeps in-frame clones, though not all of them. The sample carries hundreds of thousands of clones, 15% to 18% recorded once. Whole-study results and caveats: Comparison showed that naive, central memory and Treg TCRB repertoires appeared more similar among patients than among healthy donors.

In this sample, this clone turned up a few times. Antigen specificity is unknown. The TCR originated in a young man in good health. Material: naive CD4+ T cells from blood.

The CDR3 bases are TGTGCCAGCAGTTTATCCCGAGGGACAGCCTACGAGCAGTACTTC. Encoded protein: CASSLSRGTAYEQYF. The chain joins TRBV28 to TRBJ2-7, with 7 nucleotides matching TRBD1. J was trimmed by 2 bases and V by 1 base; bases with no gene match: 5. Germline V gives CDR1 MDHEN, CDR2 SYDVKM. CDR3 length: 15 amino acids.